This TCR beta chain was documented in a study of shared clonotypes between healthy human individuals. Turning to the study itself: Three plates each covered CD4 naive and memory; CD8 naive two, CD8 memory one.

Deletions cut 7 bases from V and 5 bases from J, with 20 bases between. Germline values: CDR1 LNHDA, CDR2 SQIVND (reference sequence). The CDR3 sequence is 15 residues long. Donors comprised healthy HIV-negative adults lacking recent acute infections or vaccinations. This clone was detected only once. Clones were sequenced by immunoSEQ multiplex PCR, and TCRdb holds only the in-frame ones, with some missing. The repertoire has 950,000 to 1,100,000 clones, 75% to 85% of them found once; the top ten carry 0.6% to 0.75%. The genes are TRBV19 and TRBJ1-1; the D gene is possibly TRBD1 (5 bases). Sequencing was done on a sample of memory CD4+ T cells from PBMCs. Subset described: CD45RA-negative fraction. The origin of this receptor is a man aged 18 to 30 in good health. Some clones in this sample may be carry-over from other donors' samples. CDR3: CASTEGPPLGTEAFF. DNA for the CDR3: TGTGCCAGTACCGAGGGACCCCCTTTGGGGACTGAAGCTTTCTTT.